The present entry profiles one T cell receptor (beta chain) with its context. Its antigen remains unidentified. The entry originates in a study of Graves' ophthalmopathy and Graves' hyperthyroidism. Study-level results: As the model predicted ophthalmopathy progression, it achieved a sensitivity of around 71% and a specificity of 72% to 80%.

TCR beta CDR3 amplification used RNA transcripts. RT-PCR with HTBI primers came first, then second-round multiplex PCR. From the multiplex PCR reads, TCRdb called clonotypes with MiXCR, one entry per CDR3 protein. The repertoire consists of about 700,000 distinct CDR3 sequences, with roughly 40% occurring once and the leading ten covering roughly 46%. The germline gives CDR1 ENHRY, CDR2 SYGVKD. This CDR3 region has 14 residues. Sequencing was carried out using peripheral blood. The clonotype originates from an adult man with Graves' ophthalmopathy. This chain uses TRBV10-3 with TRBJ2-7, with a possible D match to TRBD2 (5 bases). The DNA end is a closer match to TRBJ2-1, so the J assignment may be wrong. The CDR3 sequence is CAISDLLGVHEQFF. The DNA for the CDR3 is TGTGCCATCAGTGACCTACTAGGAGTCCATGAGCAGTTCTTC.